The 5 T cell receptor beta chains presented below share a single source sample, sequenced in a study of cytotoxic CD8 clonotypes in ibrutinib-treated CLL. Here immunoSEQ multiplex PCR was the method, and the copy in TCRdb shows in-frame clones only, minus some. The data hold roughly 300,000 clones, with around 76% observed a single time. The source was PBMCs, collected at disease progression, from a patient treated with ibrutinib. These receptors were collected from a human donor with chronic lymphocytic leukemia.

The gene calls are TRBV19 and TRBJ2-1; 10 bases are a match to TRBD1. The V gene's germline CDR1 is LNHDA and CDR2 SQIVND (reference sequence). This CDR3 spans 13 amino acids. V lost 10 bases to trimming and J lost 8 bases; unmatched junction nucleotides: 8. CDR3 sequence (DNA): TGTGCCACTTCGGACAGGGGGGTGGATGAGCAGTTCTTC. Its translation is CATSDRGVDEQFF. Filled out from reference TRBV19 and TRBJ2-1, the complete variable domain reads DGGITQSPKYLFRKEGQNVTLSCEQNLNHDAMYWYRQDPGQGLRLIYYSQIVNDFQKGDIAEGYSVSREKKESFPLTVTSAQKNPTAFYLCATSDRGVDEQFFGPGTRLTVL.

The chain carries TRBV7-9 and TRBJ1-2, with D unclear. Germline assignment: CDR1 SEHNR and CDR2 FQNEAQ (reference sequence). Trimming stripped 5 bases from V and 13 bases from J, with 8 bases between. The CDR3 extends over 9 amino acids. CDR3 bases: TGTGCCAGCAGCCCCTCCTTCACCTTC. Amino acids: CASSPSFTF. The full variable domain, rest sourced from reference TRBV7-9 and TRBJ1-2, is DTGVSQNPRHKITKRGQNVTFRCDPISEHNRLYWYRQTLGQGPEFLTYFQNEAQLEKSRLLSDRFSAERPKGSFSTLEIQRTEQGDSAMYLCASSPSFTFGSGTRLTVV.

The genes are TRBV7-8 and TRBJ1-5, with no clear D. Per germline, CDR1 SGHVS and CDR2 FQNEAQ. The CDR3 sequence is 13 residues long. Trimming shortened V by 4 bases and J by 0 bases, and 4 bases separated the two germline ends. CDR3 in amino acids: CASSSDSNQPQHF. CDR3 sequence (DNA): TGTGCCAGCAGCTCGGATAGCAATCAGCCCCAGCATTTT. Full variable domain (remainder filled in from reference TRBV7-8 and TRBJ1-5): GAGVSQSPRYKVAKRGQDVALRCDPISGHVSLFWYQQALGQGPEFLTYFQNEAQLDKSGLPSDRFFAERPEGSVSTLKIQRTQQEDSAVYLCASSSDSNQPQHFGDGTRLSIL.

The chain has TRBV27 and TRBJ2-3; 12 nucleotides agree with TRBD2. The CDR3 runs 19 residues. Germline V CDR1 and CDR2: MNHEY, SMNVEV (reference sequence). The trim removed 4 bases at V and 4 bases at J, leaving 15 bases unmatched. For the CDR3, the DNA is TGTGCCAGCAGTTCGCTGCGACTAGCGGGAGTTCAGATCCCAGATACGCAGTATTTT. This encodes CASSSLRLAGVQIPDTQYF.

The V call is TRBV18, the J call TRBJ1-5; a possible D gene is TRBD1 (5 bases). The CDR3 runs 13 residues. Trimming shortened V by 6 bases and J by 7 bases, and 13 bases separated the two germline ends. The germline V gene encodes CDR1 KGHSH and CDR2 LQKENI. CDR3 nucleotides: TGTGCCAGCTCCAGGCGGGGGGACCAGCCCCAGCATTTT. Protein: CASSRRGDQPQHF.